This is a list of T cell receptor beta chains from one sample in a study of cytomegalovirus exposure and HLA in healthy donors. Using immunoSEQ multiplex PCR, the repertoire was profiled, and TCRdb retains in-frame clones only, with some absent. The profile shows 150,000 to 200,000 clones, 83% of them singletons. Specimen: PBMCs. The receptor source for this set is a man aged 40-49 years in good health and CMV-seropositive. CDR3s include the opening cysteine and the closing phenylalanine or tryptophan. The D gene is left open where the match is weak. The size field is filled for only some rows; it gives once, few, many or a size class.

TRBD2 TRBJ2-1 - TRBV11-1 TGTGCCAGCACCCCCGGGGGGAGGGACTACAATGAGCAGTTCTTC CASTPGGRDYNEQFF
TRBD1 TRBJ1-5 - TRBV6-5 TGTGCCAGCAGTTCAGGGGGCGGTCAGCCCCAGCATTTT CASSSGGGQPQHF
- TRBJ1-2 - TRBV28 TGTGCCAGCAGCCAGGCAAACTATGGCTACACCTTC CASSQANYGYTF
- TRBJ1-2 - TRBV6-5 TGTGCCAGCAGCCCCGGTAGTTATGGCTACACCTTC CASSPGSYGYTF
TRBD1 TRBJ1-5 - TRBV6-5 TGTGCCAGCAGGCGGACAGGGAGGGAAGATCAGCCCCAGCATTTT CASRRTGREDQPQHF
TRBD1 TRBJ1-2 - TRBV28 TGTGCCAGCAGTTTACTCGGAGGGGGCAACTATGGCTACACCTTC CASSLLGGGNYGYTF
- TRBJ1-2 - TRBV6-1 TGTGCCAGCAGATCACAGGGATATGGCTACACCTTC CASRSQGYGYTF
TRBD2 TRBJ2-1 - TRBV9 TGTGCCAGCAGCGCGACTAGCGGGAGCTCGGATAGGGTCTTC CASSATSGSSDRVF
TRBD2 TRBJ2-5 - TRBV19 TGTGCCAGTAGTCAATTGCCGACTAGCGGGAGAGGGGAGACCCAGTACTTC CASSQLPTSGRGETQYF
- TRBJ2-5 - TRBV5-1 TGCGCCAGCAGCTTGGCGGGCCTACTCGGGGAAGAGACCCAGTACTTC CASSLAGLLGEETQYF
TRBD2 TRBJ2-1 - TRBV5-4 TGTGCCAGCAGCCCCCGGACTAGCGGAAATTACAATGAGCAGTTCTTC CASSPRTSGNYNEQFF
TRBD2 TRBJ2-1 - TRBV2 TGTGCCAGCAGTGACCATGGACTAGTCAATGAGCAGTTCTTC CASSDHGLVNEQFF
TRBD2 TRBJ2-3 - TRBV6-6 TGTGCCAGCGGGCTAGCGGCCAGCACAGATACGCAGTATTTT CASGLAASTDTQYF
TRBD1 TRBJ2-1 once TRBV6-4 TGTGCCAGCAGTACTACAGGGGTTGGTGAGCAGTTCTTC CASSTTGVGEQFF
- TRBJ2-5 - TRBV7-6 TGTGCCAGCACCCCTATGCGTGTCAACCCCGGGGAGACCCAGTACTTC CASTPMRVNPGETQYF
- TRBJ1-4 - TRBV29-1 TGCAGCGTTCAGGGTGCGGCTAATGAAAAACTGTTTTTT CSVQGAANEKLFF
TRBD2 TRBJ2-1 - TRBV11-1 TGTGCCAGCAGCACAGGACTAGCGGGGGGCCGCTACAATGAGCAGTTCTTC CASSTGLAGGRYNEQFF
TRBD1 TRBJ1-1 - TRBV9 TGTGCCAGCACCAAGGGGACAGGGGGCTCGGGAATGAACACTGAAGCTTTCTTT CASTKGTGGSGMNTEAFF
- TRBJ2-1 - TRBV23-1 TGCGCCAGCAGTCTATTAACTTTGGGCAGATTATACAATGAGCAGTTCTTC CASSLLTLGRLYNEQFF
TRBD1 TRBJ2-7 - TRBV6-6 TGTGCCAGCAGTTCGACCTGGGACAGAAACTACGAGCAGTACTTC CASSSTWDRNYEQYF
- TRBJ1-1 - TRBV6-6 TGTGCCAGCAGGACGACACAGGGCGTGAGGAACACTGAAGCTTTCTTT CASRTTQGVRNTEAFF
TRBD1 TRBJ2-7 - TRBV28 TGTGCCAGCAGTTCGACCGGGACAGGGCCCTACGAGCAGTACTTC CASSSTGTGPYEQYF
TRBD1 TRBJ1-1 - TRBV9 TGTGCCAGCAGCGTAGCCGCCGGGACAGGGGTTAACACTGAAGCTTTCTTT CASSVAAGTGVNTEAFF
TRBD1 TRBJ1-5 once TRBV4-3 TGCGCCAGCAGCCAAAGGACAGGGAATCAGCCCCAGCATTTT CASSQRTGNQPQHF
- TRBJ1-1 - TRBV29-1 TGCAGCGTTGATAGGAACACTGAAGCTTTCTTT CSVDRNTEAFF
TRBD2 TRBJ2-7 - TRBV19 TGTGCCAGTAGTACTCTAGCGGGATTCTACGAGCAGTACTTC CASSTLAGFYEQYF
TRBD1 TRBJ2-1 - TRBV18 TGTGCCAGCTCACACGGGACAGGGAGTCGCGGGATCCCCAATGAGCAGTTCTTC CASSHGTGSRGIPNEQFF
TRBD2 TRBJ2-7 - TRBV10-3 TGTGCCGGGAGGGGCGGGGACGCCTACGAGCAGTACTTC CAGRGGDAYEQYF
TRBD2 TRBJ2-1 - TRBV5-4 TGTGCCAGCAGCTTACCAGGGACTAGCGGGGCGAATGAGCAGTTCTTC CASSLPGTSGANEQFF
TRBD1 TRBJ1-2 - TRBV7-9 TGTGCCAGCAGCCCGACAGGGGGCGCCTTCAGCTACACCTTC CASSPTGGAFSYTF
TRBD1 TRBJ2-7 - TRBV4-2 TGTGCCAGCAGCCAAGATTCACCAGACAGGGTTTACGAGCAGTACTTC CASSQDSPDRVYEQYF
- TRBJ2-2 - TRBV7-3 TGTGCCAGCAGCTTAACCAGGGGGAACACCGGGGAGCTGTTTTTT CASSLTRGNTGELFF
- TRBJ2-7 - TRBV6-1 TGTGCCAGCACAGAAGTGGGGCCTAGCGACGAGCAGTACTTC CASTEVGPSDEQYF
- TRBJ2-7 - TRBV28 TGTGCCAGCAGTTTACTCTCCTACGAGCAGTACTTC CASSLLSYEQYF
- TRBJ2-5 - TRBV11-2 TGTGCCAGCAGCTTAGGGCAGGGCCAAGAGACCCAGTACTTC CASSLGQGQETQYF
- TRBJ1-2 - TRBV5-6 TGTGCCAGCAGCGAAGGGGACTCCCCCCTATATGGCTACACCTTC CASSEGDSPLYGYTF
- TRBJ1-2 - TRBV5-1 TGCGCCAGCAGCTCCGCGGGTCCCGGGTATGGCTACACCTTC CASSSAGPGYGYTF
TRBD1 TRBJ1-1 - TRBV2 TGTGCCAGCAGTCACGGCGACAGGGTATCTGAAGCTTTCTTT CASSHGDRVSEAFF
TRBD2 TRBJ2-7 - TRBV9 TGTGCCAGCAGCGTAGGTAGCGGGAACTCCTACGAGCAGTACTTC CASSVGSGNSYEQYF
TRBD1 TRBJ2-1 - TRBV18 TGTGCCAGCTCACTTGGGACAGGGATTGATGAGCAGTTCTTC CASSLGTGIDEQFF